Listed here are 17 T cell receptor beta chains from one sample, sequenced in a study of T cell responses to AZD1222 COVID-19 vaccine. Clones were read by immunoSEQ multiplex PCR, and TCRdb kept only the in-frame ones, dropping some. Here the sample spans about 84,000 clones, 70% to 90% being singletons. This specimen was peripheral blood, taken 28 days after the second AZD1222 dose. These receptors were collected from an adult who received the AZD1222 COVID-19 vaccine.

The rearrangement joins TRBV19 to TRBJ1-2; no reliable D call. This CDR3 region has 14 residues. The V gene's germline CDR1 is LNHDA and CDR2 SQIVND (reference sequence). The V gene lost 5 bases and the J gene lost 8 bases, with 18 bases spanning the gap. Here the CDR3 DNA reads TGTGCCAGTAGTCCGGCGGTCCTATCATTCGGCTACACCTTC. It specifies CASSPAVLSFGYTF. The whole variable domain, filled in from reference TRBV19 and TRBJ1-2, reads DGGITQSPKYLFRKEGQNVTLSCEQNLNHDAMYWYRQDPGQGLRLIYYSQIVNDFQKGDIAEGYSVSREKKESFPLTVTSAQKNPTAFYLCASSPAVLSFGYTFGSGTRLTVV.

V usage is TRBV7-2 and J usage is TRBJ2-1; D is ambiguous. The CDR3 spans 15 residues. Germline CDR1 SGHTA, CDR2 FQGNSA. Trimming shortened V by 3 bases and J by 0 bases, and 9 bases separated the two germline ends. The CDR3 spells CASSLDAYSYNEQFF. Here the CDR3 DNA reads TGTGCCAGCAGCTTGGACGCTTACTCCTACAATGAGCAGTTCTTC.

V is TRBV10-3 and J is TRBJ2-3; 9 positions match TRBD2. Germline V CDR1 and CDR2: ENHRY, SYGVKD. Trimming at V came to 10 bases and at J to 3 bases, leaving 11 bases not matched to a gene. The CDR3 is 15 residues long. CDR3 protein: CATTSGTSKTDTQYF. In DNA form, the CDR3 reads TGTGCCACCACATCAGGGACTAGCAAAACAGATACGCAGTATTTT.

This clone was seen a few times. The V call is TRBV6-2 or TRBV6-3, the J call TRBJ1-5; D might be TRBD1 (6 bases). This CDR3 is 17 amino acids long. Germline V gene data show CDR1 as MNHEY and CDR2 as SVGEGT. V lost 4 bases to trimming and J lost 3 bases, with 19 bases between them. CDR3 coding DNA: TGTGCCAGCAGTTTCTCGGCGTACAGGGAGCACAATCAGCCCCAGCATTTT. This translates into CASSFSAYREHNQPQHF.

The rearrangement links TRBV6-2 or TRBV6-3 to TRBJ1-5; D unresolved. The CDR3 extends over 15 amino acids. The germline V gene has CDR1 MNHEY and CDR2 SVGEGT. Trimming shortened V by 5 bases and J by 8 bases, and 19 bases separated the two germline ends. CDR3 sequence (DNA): TGTGCCAGCAGTGTGCTACTGGCCGGTGGAGAGCCCCAGCATTTT. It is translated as CASSVLLAGGEPQHF.

The CDR3 nucleotides are TGTGCCAGCAGTTTCCCCAACGGACAGGGGGCTAACTATGGCTACACCTTC. This sequence encodes CASSFPNGQGANYGYTF. This chain joins TRBV28 and TRBJ1-2, with 10 bases fitting TRBD1. Trimming cost V 3 bases and J 0 bases; bases outside gene matches: 7. The CDR3 covers 17 residues. The germline V gene has CDR1 MDHEN and CDR2 SYDVKM.

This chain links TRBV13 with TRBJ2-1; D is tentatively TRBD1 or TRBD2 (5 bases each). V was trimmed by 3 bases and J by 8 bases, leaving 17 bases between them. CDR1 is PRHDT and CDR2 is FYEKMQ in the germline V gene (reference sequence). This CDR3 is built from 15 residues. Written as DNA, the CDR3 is TGTGCCAGCAGCTTCCGGGACCAGGCGAGGGATGAGCAGTTCTTC. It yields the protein CASSFRDQARDEQFF.

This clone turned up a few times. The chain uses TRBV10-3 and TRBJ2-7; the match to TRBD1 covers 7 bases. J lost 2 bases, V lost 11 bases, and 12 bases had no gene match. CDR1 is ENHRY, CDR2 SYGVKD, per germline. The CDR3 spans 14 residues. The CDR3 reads CASYPGTATYEQYF. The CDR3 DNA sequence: TGTGCCTCCTACCCCGGGACAGCCACCTACGAGCAGTACTTC.

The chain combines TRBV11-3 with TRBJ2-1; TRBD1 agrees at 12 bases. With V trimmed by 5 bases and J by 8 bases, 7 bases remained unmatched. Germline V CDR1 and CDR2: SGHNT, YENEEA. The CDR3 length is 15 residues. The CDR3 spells CASSLRDRGPYEQFF. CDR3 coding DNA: TGTGCCAGCAGCCTCCGGGACAGGGGGCCCTATGAGCAGTTCTTC.

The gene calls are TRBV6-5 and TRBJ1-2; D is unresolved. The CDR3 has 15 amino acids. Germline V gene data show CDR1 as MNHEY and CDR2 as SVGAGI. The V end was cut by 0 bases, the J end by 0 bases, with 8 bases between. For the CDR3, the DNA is TGTGCCAGCAGTTACTCGATTTCCCCTAACTATGGCTACACCTTC. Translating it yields CASSYSISPNYGYTF.

The CDR3 region is CASSLGTSGVLRRFF. The CDR3 DNA reads as TGTGCCAGCAGCTTAGGGACTAGCGGGGTTCTTCGGCGGTTCTTC. The chain links TRBV11-3 to TRBJ2-1; 12 bases fit TRBD2. The germline V gene has CDR1 SGHNT and CDR2 YENEEA. The CDR3 sequence is 15 residues long. The V segment lost 1 base and the J segment 15 bases; nucleotides outside the gene matches: 10.

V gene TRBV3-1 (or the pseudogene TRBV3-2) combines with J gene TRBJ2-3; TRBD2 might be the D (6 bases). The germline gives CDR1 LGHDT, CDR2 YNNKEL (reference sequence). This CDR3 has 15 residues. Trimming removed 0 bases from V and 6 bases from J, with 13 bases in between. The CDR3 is CASSQEGLLGDTQYF. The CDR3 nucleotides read TGTGCCAGCAGCCAAGAGGGACTCCTGGGGGATACGCAGTATTTT.

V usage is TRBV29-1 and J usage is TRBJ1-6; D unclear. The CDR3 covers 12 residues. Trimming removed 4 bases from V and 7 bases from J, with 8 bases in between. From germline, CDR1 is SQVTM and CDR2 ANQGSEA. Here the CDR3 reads CSVGEGNSPLHF. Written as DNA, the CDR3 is TGCAGCGTTGGAGAAGGGAATTCACCCCTCCACTTT.

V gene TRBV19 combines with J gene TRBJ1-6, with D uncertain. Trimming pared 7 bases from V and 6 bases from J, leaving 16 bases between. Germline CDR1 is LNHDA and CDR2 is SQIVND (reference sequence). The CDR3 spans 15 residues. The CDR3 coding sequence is TGTGCCAGTACCCCCCGTGGAGCGACTAATTCACCCCTCCACTTT. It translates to CASTPRGATNSPLHF. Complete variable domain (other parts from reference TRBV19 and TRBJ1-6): DGGITQSPKYLFRKEGQNVTLSCEQNLNHDAMYWYRQDPGQGLRLIYYSQIVNDFQKGDIAEGYSVSREKKESFPLTVTSAQKNPTAFYLCASTPRGATNSPLHFGNGTRLTVT.

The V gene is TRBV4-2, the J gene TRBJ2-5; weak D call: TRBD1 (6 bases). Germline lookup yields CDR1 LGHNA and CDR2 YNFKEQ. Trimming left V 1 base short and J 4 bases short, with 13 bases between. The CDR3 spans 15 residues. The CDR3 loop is CASSQATSRGETQYF. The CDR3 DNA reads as TGTGCCAGCAGCCAAGCTACCTCCAGGGGAGAGACCCAGTACTTC.

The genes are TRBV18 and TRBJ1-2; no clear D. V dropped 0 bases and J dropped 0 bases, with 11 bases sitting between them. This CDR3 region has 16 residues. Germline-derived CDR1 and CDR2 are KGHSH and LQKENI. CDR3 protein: CASSPPSGGTNYGYTF. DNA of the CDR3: TGTGCCAGCTCACCACCGTCGGGCGGGACTAACTATGGCTACACCTTC.

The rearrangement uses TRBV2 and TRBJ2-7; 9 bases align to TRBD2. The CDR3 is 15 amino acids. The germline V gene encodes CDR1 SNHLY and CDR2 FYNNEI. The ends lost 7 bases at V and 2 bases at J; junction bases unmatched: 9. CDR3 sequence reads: CASNYGLAGTYEQYF. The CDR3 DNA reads TGTGCCAGCAATTACGGGCTAGCGGGAACCTACGAGCAGTACTTC.